Following are 8 T cell receptor beta chains from one sample sequenced in a study of cytomegalovirus exposure and HLA in healthy donors. Researchers ran the PCR with 60 Vbeta and 13 Jbeta primers. Sequenced by immunoSEQ multiplex PCR; TCRdb stores in-frame clones only, minus some. Found here are 150,000 to 200,000 clones, around 80% of them singletons; the top ten hold nearly 2.5%. Sequenced: PBMCs. These receptors originate from a male donor in good health and CMV-seronegative.

This clone has just a few counts. The chain uses TRBV7-9 and TRBJ2-7; the D is unclear. CDR1 and CDR2 from the germline V gene are SEHNR and FQNEAQ (reference sequence). The CDR3 has 15 amino acids. V shed 3 bases and J shed 0 bases, with 12 bases lying between them. CDR3 in amino acids: CASSFPAGSSYEQYF. The CDR3, as DNA: TGTGCCAGCAGCTTTCCGGCAGGTTCCTCCTACGAGCAGTACTTC. Drawing the rest from reference TRBV7-9 and TRBJ2-7, the complete variable domain is DTGVSQNPRHKITKRGQNVTFRCDPISEHNRLYWYRQTLGQGPEFLTYFQNEAQLEKSRLLSDRFSAERPKGSFSTLEIQRTEQGDSAMYLCASSFPAGSSYEQYFGPGTRLTVT.

The gene calls are TRBV29-1 and TRBJ2-7, with 7 nucleotides matching TRBD1. Germline lookup yields CDR1 SQVTM and CDR2 ANQGSEA. Trimming removed 6 bases from V and 1 base from J; junction bases left unmatched: 9. This CDR3 contains 14 residues. The CDR3 DNA follows: TGCAGCGTCCTAGGACAGGATTCTTCCTACGAGCAGTACTTC. It codes for CSVLGQDSSYEQYF.

V and J are TRBV6-1 and TRBJ2-3, with D maybe TRBD1 (6 bases). Germline V CDR1 and CDR2: MNHNS, SASEGT. This CDR3 is built from 14 residues. V lost 8 bases to trimming and J lost 0 bases, with 12 bases between them. The DNA for the CDR3 is TGTGCCAGCTCGGCAACAGGGAGCACAGATACGCAGTATTTT. Its translation: CASSATGSTDTQYF.

The CDR3 DNA reads as TGTGCCAGCCTAGACGCCTACAGGGGCTACACCTTC. It translates to CASLDAYRGYTF. This chain links TRBV7-9 with TRBJ1-2; a weak D match, TRBD1 (5 bases). Germline CDR1 SEHNR, CDR2 FQNEAQ (reference sequence). The CDR3 length is 12 residues. Trimming removed 8 bases from V and 8 bases from J, with 15 bases in between.

The chain uses TRBV19 and TRBJ1-1; 8 bases agree with TRBD1. V was pared by 5 bases and J by 4 bases, with 6 bases of the junction left unmatched. The CDR3 runs to 14 residues. CDR1 is LNHDA, CDR2 SQIVND, per germline (reference sequence). The CDR3 loop is CASSLRQGITEAFF. The CDR3 DNA follows: TGTGCCAGTAGTTTGCGACAGGGGATCACTGAAGCTTTCTTT.

V gene TRBV5-1 combines with J gene TRBJ2-1, with 7 positions matching TRBD1. CDR3 length: 14 residues. V lost 4 bases to trimming and J lost 3 bases; unmatched junction nucleotides: 4. The germline V gene has CDR1 SGHRS and CDR2 YFSETQ. This CDR3 is CASSPGQNYNEQFF. The CDR3, as DNA: TGCGCCAGCAGCCCGGGACAGAACTACAATGAGCAGTTCTTC.

This chain connects TRBV28 to TRBJ2-2; TRBD1 agrees at 10 bases. The CDR3 runs 15 residues. Unmatched junction bases numbered 1, after V lost 2 bases and J lost 4 bases. The germline gives CDR1 MDHEN, CDR2 SYDVKM. The CDR3 nucleotides read TGTGCCAGCAGTTTAGACAGGGGGCCCACCGGGGAGCTGTTTTTT. Translation gives CASSLDRGPTGELFF.

The chain joins TRBV4-3 to TRBJ2-3, with D unclear. Germline assignment: CDR1 LGHNA and CDR2 YSLEER. V lost 0 bases and J lost 0, with 7 bases in between. The CDR3 extends over 15 amino acids. For the CDR3, the DNA is TGCGCCAGCAGCCAAGAGCGGATTAGCACAGATACGCAGTATTTT. Protein: CASSQERISTDTQYF.